The 14 T cell receptor beta chains reported below all come from one sample, sequenced in a study of cytomegalovirus exposure and HLA in healthy donors. Generated by immunoSEQ multiplex PCR, the TCRdb table keeps only in-frame clones and is missing some. The sample records 220,000 or so clones, around nine tenths being singletons. Source material: PBMCs. The origin of the receptors is a woman aged 18-29 years in good health and CMV-seronegative.

This clone appeared a single time. The sample contains more than one DNA sequence encoding this CDR3. This rearrangement joins TRBV5-1 to TRBJ2-7; D remains unclear. V lost 5 bases and J 1 base, leaving 7 bases between the germline ends. Germline assignment: CDR1 SGHRS and CDR2 YFSETQ. The CDR3 runs 12 residues. The chain's CDR3 is CASSSDSYEQYF. The CDR3 DNA reads TGCGCCAGCAGTTCAGATTCCTACGAGCAGTACTTC.

This chain joins TRBV10-3 and TRBJ1-5; TRBD1 matches at 7 bases. J gave up 3 bases and V 1 base, and 3 bases lay outside the gene matches. Germline CDR1 ENHRY, CDR2 SYGVKD. The CDR3 sequence is 15 residues long. The CDR3 is CAISEFGQANQPQHF. CDR3 DNA: TGTGCCATCAGTGAGTTTGGACAGGCCAATCAGCCCCAGCATTTT.

This chain connects TRBV10-3 to TRBJ2-7, with a possible D match to TRBD1 (6 bases). From germline, CDR1 is ENHRY and CDR2 SYGVKD. This CDR3 is built from 17 residues. Deletions cut 4 bases from V and 0 bases from J, with 19 bases between. CDR3 residues: CAISGTLQGPSSYEQYF. For the CDR3, the DNA is TGTGCCATCAGTGGGACCCTTCAGGGGCCAAGCTCCTACGAGCAGTACTTC.

V usage is TRBV6-5 and J usage is TRBJ2-1; D call uncertain. The ends were cut back, 6 bases at V and 1 base at J, with 7 bases in the middle. CDR1 and CDR2 (germline): MNHEY, SVGAGI. This CDR3 region has 13 residues. The CDR3 DNA reads TGTGCCAGCAGGCCCGGTTCCTACAATGAGCAGTTCTTC. Its translation is CASRPGSYNEQFF.

The chain employs TRBV14 and TRBJ1-2; D may be TRBD1 (5 bases). This CDR3 spans 15 amino acids. Germline V gene sequence: CDR1 SGHDN, CDR2 FVKESK. Trimming took off 0 bases at V and 3 bases at J, with 11 bases between the two ends. The CDR3 spells CASSQDLGRDYGYTF. The DNA for the CDR3 is TGTGCCAGCAGCCAAGATTTGGGCAGGGACTATGGCTACACCTTC.

With respect to this clone: Other DNA sequences in this specimen translate into the identical CDR3. This chain joins TRBV9 and TRBJ1-1; D remains unclear. The germline V and J ends were trimmed by 2 bases and 1 base, with 6 bases remaining between them. In germline, CDR1 is SGDLS, CDR2 YYNGEE. This CDR3 is built from 13 residues. The DNA for the CDR3 is TGTGCCAGCAGCGTTCGGGGGAACACTGAAGCTTTCTTT. Encoded protein: CASSVRGNTEAFF.

This sequence joins TRBV28 and TRBJ1-1; 9 bases are a match to TRBD1. Germline CDR1 MDHEN, CDR2 SYDVKM. This CDR3 has 16 residues. The ends lost 5 bases at V and 1 base at J; junction bases unmatched: 8. Here the CDR3 reads CASSPSRQGENTEAFF. CDR3 nucleotides: TGTGCCAGCAGTCCTTCCCGACAGGGGGAGAACACTGAAGCTTTCTTT. The full variable domain, its missing parts supplied by reference TRBV28 and TRBJ1-1, is DVKVTQSSRYLVKRTGEKVFLECVQDMDHENMFWYRQDPGLGLRLIYFSYDVKMKEKGDIPEGYSVSREKKERFSLILESASTNQTSMYLCASSPSRQGENTEAFFGQGTRLTVV.

The V and J genes are TRBV7-9 and TRBJ2-3; D gene uncertain. Germline CDR1 reads SEHNR; CDR2 reads FQNEAQ (reference sequence). The CDR3 is made up of 12 amino acids. Trimming cost V 5 bases and J 7 bases, with 10 bases left between them. The CDR3 nucleotides read TGTGCCAGCAGCCCCCCTAAATATACGCAGTATTTT. Its translation is CASSPPKYTQYF.

The gene calls are TRBV5-6 and TRBJ1-2; no clear D gene. CDR1 and CDR2 (germline): SGHDT, YYEEEE. Trimming shortened V by 4 bases and J by 7 bases, and 17 bases separated the two germline ends. The CDR3 sequence is 14 residues long. The CDR3 is CASSDTDPTIGYTF. DNA for the CDR3: TGTGCCAGCAGCGACACTGATCCAACCATTGGCTACACCTTC.

The gene calls are TRBV27 and TRBJ2-5; TRBD2 aligns across 12 bases. J gave up 5 bases and V 6 bases, and 13 bases lay outside the gene matches. Germline assignment: CDR1 MNHEY and CDR2 SMNVEV (reference sequence). CDR3 length: 17 amino acids. The CDR3 region has the DNA TGTGCCAGCAGCCGACTTCTCGGACTAGCGGGAATGGAGACCCAGTACTTC. Encoded protein: CASSRLLGLAGMETQYF.

This clone is medium-sized within its sample. The chain has TRBV27 and TRBJ2-5; D possibly corresponds to TRBD1 (5 bases). The germline gives CDR1 MNHEY, CDR2 SMNVEV (reference sequence). CDR3 length equals 14 residues. Trimming pared 4 bases from V and 3 bases from J, leaving 12 bases between. CDR3 in DNA: TGTGCCAGCAGTTCCCAGTGGGGCGAAGAGACCCAGTACTTC. Translating it yields CASSSQWGEETQYF.

The chain combines TRBV11-3 with TRBJ2-1, with D possibly matching TRBD1 (6 bases). V shed 5 bases and J shed 0 bases, with 20 bases lying between them. The CDR3 totals 18 residues. The germline V gene encodes CDR1 SGHNT and CDR2 YENEEA. The CDR3 is CASSPGHSRGLSYNEQFF. In DNA, the CDR3 is TGTGCCAGCAGCCCAGGGCATTCCAGGGGTCTCTCCTACAATGAGCAGTTCTTC.

The rearrangement links TRBV2 to TRBJ2-1; D gene uncertain. The CDR3 runs to 14 residues. The germline gives CDR1 SNHLY, CDR2 FYNNEI. The ends were cut back, 4 bases at V and 0 bases at J, with 7 bases in the middle. CDR3 protein: CASSVPGSYNEQFF. CDR3 nucleotide sequence: TGTGCCAGCAGTGTGCCGGGCTCCTACAATGAGCAGTTCTTC.

This chain links TRBV7-3 with TRBJ2-1; D is uncertain. The CDR3 length is 15 residues. Trimming shortened V by 5 bases and J by 3 bases, and 14 bases separated the two germline ends. Germline V lookup: CDR1 SGHTA, CDR2 FQGTGA. The CDR3 DNA follows: TGTGCCAGCAGCCCGACACCTGGGCTCTACAATGAGCAGTTCTTC. Translated, it gives CASSPTPGLYNEQFF.